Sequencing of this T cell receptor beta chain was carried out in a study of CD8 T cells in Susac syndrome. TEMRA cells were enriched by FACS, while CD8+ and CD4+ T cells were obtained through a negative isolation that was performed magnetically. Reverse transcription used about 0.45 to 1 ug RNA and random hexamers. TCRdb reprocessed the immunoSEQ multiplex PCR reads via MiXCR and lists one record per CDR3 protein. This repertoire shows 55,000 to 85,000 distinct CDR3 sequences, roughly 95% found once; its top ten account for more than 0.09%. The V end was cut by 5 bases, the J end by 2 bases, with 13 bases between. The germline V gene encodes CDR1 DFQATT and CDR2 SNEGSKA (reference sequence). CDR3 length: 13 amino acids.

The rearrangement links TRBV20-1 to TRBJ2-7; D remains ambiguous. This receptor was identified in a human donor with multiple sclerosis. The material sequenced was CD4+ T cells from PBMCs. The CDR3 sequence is CSASPQTTYEQYF. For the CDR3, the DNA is TGCAGTGCTTCCCCACAGACCACCTACGAGCAGTACTTC.